Listed below are T cell receptor beta chains from one sample, sequenced in a study of cytomegalovirus exposure and HLA in healthy donors. Data came from immunoSEQ multiplex PCR; TCRdb stores just in-frame clones and leaves some out. The sample records about 110,000 clones, around 79% being singletons. Sequenced sample: PBMCs. These TCRs come from a woman between 40 and 50 years old in good health and CMV-seronegative. CDR3s include the opening cysteine and the closing phenylalanine or tryptophan. Fields, in order: J gene, V gene, CDR3 protein.

>TRBJ2-7|TRBV27
CASSTRDSARTYEQYF
>TRBJ1-2|TRBV7-2
CASTPHPRDGYTF
>TRBJ1-5|TRBV6-6
CASSYGQGHNQPQHF
>TRBJ1-2|TRBV29-1
CSAPGQGEDGYTF
>TRBJ1-4|TRBV10-2
CASSENQGAATNEKLFF
>TRBJ1-5|TRBV6-1
CASTEATGESNQPQHF
>TRBJ1-1|TRBV11-3
CASSLITGNTEAFF
>TRBJ2-1|TRBV18
CASSPSSPGLAELGEQFF
>TRBJ2-2|TRBV27
CASSLSSGTNTGELFF
>TRBJ2-3|TRBV5-1
CASSLGLRQSPTDTQYF
>TRBJ1-2|TRBV20-1
CSASRADGYTF
>TRBJ2-7|TRBV19
CASSLGTVETYEQYF
>TRBJ2-3|TRBV2
CASRSNFALTDTQYF
>TRBJ1-1|TRBV5-1
CASSRDMNTEAFF
>TRBJ2-7|TRBV27
CASSSYGYEQYF
>TRBJ2-3|TRBV28
CASSLGQAVDTQYF
>TRBJ2-7|TRBV19
CASSTRGAYYEQYF
>TRBJ1-5|TRBV28
CASSLPGTTWQPQHF
>TRBJ2-7|TRBV4-3
CASSLGTSYEQYF
>TRBJ1-1|TRBV25-1
CASRGPGVNTEAFF
>TRBJ1-3|TRBV12-2
CASRTSGTVSPPGNTIYF
>TRBJ1-5|TRBV11-2
CASSLGGISNQPQHF
>TRBJ1-1|TRBV19
CASSIVRRNTEAFF
>TRBJ1-4|TRBV6-1
CASSGWDRATNEKLFF
>TRBJ2-1|TRBV9
CASSVGTGDNEQFF
>TRBJ2-3|TRBV6-5
CASSRGWPDTQYF
>TRBJ2-1|TRBV6-9
CASNPPRCLAGARYNEQFF
>TRBJ2-2|TRBV30
CAWSGGQGAGELFF
>TRBJ1-2|TRBV5-4
CASSLARGTGGSGYTF
>TRBJ2-1|TRBV25-1
CASSLESGSYNEQFF
>TRBJ2-5|TRBV10-3
CAISSNVEETQYF
>TRBJ1-2|TRBV7-2
CASSPRTAVYGYTF
>TRBJ1-3|TRBV7-9
CAGSPRSGNTIYF
>TRBJ2-1|TRBV7-8
CASSISGSYYNEQFF
>TRBJ2-5|TRBV10-3
CAISESLKTQYF
>TRBJ1-6|TRBV5-6
CASSGGKGQTDNSPLHF
>TRBJ1-1|TRBV5-4
CASSADTASFYEAFF
>TRBJ2-4|TRBV15
CATSRGTSSKNIQYF
>TRBJ2-4|TRBV30
CAWSPPGLAKNIQYF
>TRBJ1-1|TRBV5-1
CASSARTGWNTEAFF
>TRBJ1-2|TRBV10-3
CAISKGQGDYGYTF
>TRBJ2-7|TRBV13
CASSLGSGTPAYEQYF
>TRBJ2-3|TRBV4-3
CASSQDPTSSDTQYF
>TRBJ2-7|TRBV30
CAWSHRGNEQYF
>TRBJ2-7|TRBV7-2
CASSADRGISYEQYF
>TRBJ2-2|TRBV7-9
CASRRHTGPGELFF
>TRBJ2-1|TRBV5-4
CASSKQDNEQFF
>TRBJ1-1|TRBV7-2
CASSLRQGSTEAFF